Below are 10 T cell receptor beta chains sequenced from a single sample in a study of cytomegalovirus exposure and HLA in healthy donors. Amplification used 60 Vbeta primers and 13 Jbeta primers. Clones were read by immunoSEQ multiplex PCR, and TCRdb kept only the in-frame ones, dropping some. Here the sample spans roughly 150,000 clones, almost 75% being singletons. The source material was PBMCs. The origin of the receptors is a woman between 18 and 29 years old in good health and CMV-seropositive.

The chain has TRBV7-8 and TRBJ2-5, with D possibly being TRBD2 (7 bases). Trimming stripped 1 base from V and 1 base from J, with 10 bases between. The germline V gene encodes CDR1 SGHVS and CDR2 FQNEAQ. This CDR3 region has 15 residues. This CDR3 is CASSLVGGRQETQYF. The CDR3 DNA follows: TGTGCCAGCAGCTTAGTCGGGGGGCGCCAAGAGACCCAGTACTTC. The variable domain in full, completed from reference TRBV7-8 and TRBJ2-5, reads GAGVSQSPRYKVAKRGQDVALRCDPISGHVSLFWYQQALGQGPEFLTYFQNEAQLDKSGLPSDRFFAERPEGSVSTLKIQRTQQEDSAVYLCASSLVGGRQETQYFGPGTRLLVL.

The chain recombines TRBV7-9 with TRBJ1-1; D not certain. V lost 3 bases, J lost 1 base, and 6 bases lay in between. The germline gives CDR1 SEHNR, CDR2 FQNEAQ (reference sequence). The CDR3 is made up of 13 amino acids. The chain's CDR3 is CASSFSGNTEAFF. In DNA form, the CDR3 reads TGTGCCAGCAGCTTCTCAGGGAACACTGAAGCTTTCTTT.

The V gene is TRBV9, the J gene TRBJ2-3; D perhaps matches TRBD2 (5 bases). V was shortened by 2 bases and J by 2 bases, with 9 bases between the two germline ends. The CDR3 is 14 amino acids. CDR1 and CDR2 from the germline V gene are SGDLS and YYNGEE. DNA of the CDR3: TGTGCCAGCAGCGTGAGCGGATCCACAGATACGCAGTATTTT. Its protein product is CASSVSGSTDTQYF.

This chain links TRBV19 with TRBJ2-7; TRBD2 is a possible D gene (7 bases). Trimming stripped 3 bases from V and 3 bases from J, with 15 bases between. Germline CDR1 reads LNHDA; CDR2 reads SQIVND (reference sequence). This CDR3 region has 15 residues. The CDR3 reads CASSIGEGVYYEQYF. CDR3 in DNA: TGTGCCAGTAGTATCGGGGAGGGGGTTTACTACGAGCAGTACTTC.

The gene calls are TRBV4-3 and TRBJ2-5, with TRBD1 identical over 8 bases. With V trimmed by 4 bases and J by 3 bases, 4 bases remained unmatched. The length of the CDR3 is 14 residues. Germline V CDR1 and CDR2: LGHNA, YSLEER. The CDR3 here is CASSPSTGEETQYF. CDR3 nucleotides: TGCGCCAGCAGCCCCTCGACAGGGGAAGAGACCCAGTACTTC.

This clone was recorded only once. The gene calls are TRBV19 and TRBJ2-1; 7 nucleotides agree with TRBD2. The germline V gene has CDR1 LNHDA and CDR2 SQIVND (reference sequence). The CDR3 runs 17 residues. Trimming cost V 5 bases and J 4 bases; bases outside gene matches: 14. The CDR3: CASSAPRGRGGYNEQFF. The CDR3 DNA follows: TGTGCCAGTAGTGCCCCCCGGGGGAGGGGTGGATACAATGAGCAGTTCTTC.

This clone was seen a few times. The gene calls are TRBV6-6 and TRBJ2-7; 8 bases match TRBD2. Trimming cost V 2 bases and J 3 bases; bases outside gene matches: 9. This CDR3 region has 16 residues. Germline V lookup: CDR1 MNHNY, CDR2 SVGAGI (reference sequence). CDR3 sequence: CASSYAGGGRGYEQYF. The CDR3 coding sequence is TGTGCCAGCAGTTACGCGGGGGGAGGGAGGGGCTACGAGCAGTACTTC.

The rearrangement links TRBV6-5 to TRBJ2-7; D is possibly TRBD1 (6 bases). The ends were cut back, 6 bases at V and 3 bases at J, with 15 bases in the middle. This CDR3 spans 14 amino acids. Germline-derived CDR1 and CDR2 are MNHEY and SVGAGI. The CDR3 DNA follows: TGTGCCAGCAGCTTTCAGGGGAGCGGCTACGAGCAGTACTTC. It encodes CASSFQGSGYEQYF.

This clone showed up just a few times. CDR3 region: CASSVVREGETQYF. The CDR3 DNA reads TGTGCCAGCAGCGTAGTGAGGGAGGGGGAGACCCAGTACTTC. The genes are TRBV9 and TRBJ2-5; TRBD2 matches 7 bases. Germline lookup yields CDR1 SGDLS and CDR2 YYNGEE. The CDR3 totals 14 residues. V gave up 0 bases and J gave up 5 bases; unmatched junction bases: 4.

V gene TRBV6-5 combines with J gene TRBJ2-4; 8 nucleotides match TRBD2. J gave up 0 bases and V 5 bases, and 3 bases lay outside the gene matches. The germline V gene has CDR1 MNHEY and CDR2 SVGAGI. CDR3 size: 15 residues. CDR3 nucleotides: TGTGCCAGCAGTAGCGGGGGTGCAGCCAAAAACATTCAGTACTTC. Amino acids: CASSSGGAAKNIQYF.